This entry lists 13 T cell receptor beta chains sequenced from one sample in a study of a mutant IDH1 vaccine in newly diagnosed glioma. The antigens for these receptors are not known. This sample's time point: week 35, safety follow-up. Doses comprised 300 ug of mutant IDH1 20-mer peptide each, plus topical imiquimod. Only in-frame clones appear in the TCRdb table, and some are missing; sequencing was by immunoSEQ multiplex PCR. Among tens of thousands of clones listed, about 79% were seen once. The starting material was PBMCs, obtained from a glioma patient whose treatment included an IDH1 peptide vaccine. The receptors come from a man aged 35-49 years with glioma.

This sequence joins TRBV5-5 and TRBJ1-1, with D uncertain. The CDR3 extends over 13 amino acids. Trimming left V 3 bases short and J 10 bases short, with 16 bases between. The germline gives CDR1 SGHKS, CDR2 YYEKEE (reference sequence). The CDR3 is CASSSYGPTGAFF. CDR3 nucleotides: TGTGCCAGCAGCTCATACGGTCCGACCGGAGCTTTCTTT.

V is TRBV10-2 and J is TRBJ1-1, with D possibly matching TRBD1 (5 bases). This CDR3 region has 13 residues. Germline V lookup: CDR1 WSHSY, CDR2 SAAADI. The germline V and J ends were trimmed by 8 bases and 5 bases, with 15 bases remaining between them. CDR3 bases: TGCGCCAGCGATCCTACAGGTGGTACTGAAGCTTTCTTT. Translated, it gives CASDPTGGTEAFF.

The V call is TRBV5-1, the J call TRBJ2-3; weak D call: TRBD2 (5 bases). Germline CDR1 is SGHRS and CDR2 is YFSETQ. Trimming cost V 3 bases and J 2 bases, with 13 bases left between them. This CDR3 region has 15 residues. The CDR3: CASSSERRNTDTQYF. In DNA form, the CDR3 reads TGCGCCAGCAGCTCTGAGCGGAGAAACACAGATACGCAGTATTTT.

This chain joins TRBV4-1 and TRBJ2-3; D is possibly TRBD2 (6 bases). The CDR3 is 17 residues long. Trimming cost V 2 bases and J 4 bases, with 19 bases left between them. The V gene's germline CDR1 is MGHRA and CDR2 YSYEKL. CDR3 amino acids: CASSQIGREREADTQYF. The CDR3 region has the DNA TGCGCCAGCAGCCAAATAGGCCGGGAGCGTGAAGCAGATACGCAGTATTTT.

CDR3 amino acids: CASSIGAYNEQFF. In DNA, the CDR3 is TGCGCCAGCAGTATCGGGGCCTACAATGAGCAGTTCTTC. The chain has TRBV10-1 and TRBJ2-1, with D tentatively TRBD2 (5 bases). Germline lookup yields CDR1 WNHNN and CDR2 SYGVQD (reference sequence). The CDR3 is 13 residues long. V lost 5 bases and J 2 bases, leaving 7 bases between the germline ends.

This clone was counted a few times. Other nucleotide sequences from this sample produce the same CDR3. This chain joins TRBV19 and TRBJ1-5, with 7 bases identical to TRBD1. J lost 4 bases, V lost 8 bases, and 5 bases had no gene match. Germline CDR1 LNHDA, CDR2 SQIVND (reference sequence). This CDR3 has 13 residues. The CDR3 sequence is CASSGQVNQPQHF. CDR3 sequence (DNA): TGTGCCAGTTCCGGACAGGTAAATCAGCCCCAGCATTTT.

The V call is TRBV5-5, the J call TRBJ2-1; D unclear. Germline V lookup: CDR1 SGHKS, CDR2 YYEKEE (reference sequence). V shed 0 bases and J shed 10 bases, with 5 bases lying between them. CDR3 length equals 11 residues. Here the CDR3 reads CASSLGREQFF. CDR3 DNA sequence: TGTGCCAGCAGCTTGGGCCGGGAGCAGTTCTTC.

CDR3 DNA sequence: TGTGCCAGCAGTGAAGGCAGGACTCGGGAGACCCAGTACTTC. Encoded protein: CASSEGRTRETQYF. V gene TRBV6-4 combines with J gene TRBJ2-5; a weak D match, TRBD2 (5 bases). Per the germline V gene, CDR1 is MRHNA and CDR2 is SNTAGT. The CDR3 sequence is 14 residues long. V was clipped by 3 bases and J by 5 bases, with 13 bases between them.

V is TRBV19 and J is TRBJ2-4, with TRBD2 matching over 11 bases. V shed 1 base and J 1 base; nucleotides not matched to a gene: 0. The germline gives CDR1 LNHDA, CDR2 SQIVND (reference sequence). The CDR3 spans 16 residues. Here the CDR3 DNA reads TGTGCCAGTAGTATAGGACTAGCGGGGGCCAAAAACATTCAGTACTTC. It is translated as CASSIGLAGAKNIQYF. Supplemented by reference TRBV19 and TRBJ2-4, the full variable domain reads DGGITQSPKYLFRKEGQNVTLSCEQNLNHDAMYWYRQDPGQGLRLIYYSQIVNDFQKGDIAEGYSVSREKKESFPLTVTSAQKNPTAFYLCASSIGLAGAKNIQYFGAGTRLSVL.

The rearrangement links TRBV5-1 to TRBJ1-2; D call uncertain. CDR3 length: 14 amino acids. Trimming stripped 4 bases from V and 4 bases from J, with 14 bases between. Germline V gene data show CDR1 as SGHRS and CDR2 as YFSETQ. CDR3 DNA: TGCGCCAGCAGCAAGGCGACTGACCCCTATGGCTACACCTTC. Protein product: CASSKATDPYGYTF.

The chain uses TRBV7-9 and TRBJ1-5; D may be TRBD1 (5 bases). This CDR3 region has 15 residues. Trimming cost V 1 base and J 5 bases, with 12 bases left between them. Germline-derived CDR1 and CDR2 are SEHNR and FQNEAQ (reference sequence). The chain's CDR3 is CASSLVGGDYQPQHF. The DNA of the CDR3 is TGTGCCAGCAGCTTAGTCGGGGGGGACTATCAGCCCCAGCATTTT.

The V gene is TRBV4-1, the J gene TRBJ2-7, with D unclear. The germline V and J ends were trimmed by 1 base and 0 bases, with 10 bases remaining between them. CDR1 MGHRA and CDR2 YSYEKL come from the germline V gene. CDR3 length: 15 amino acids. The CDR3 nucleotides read TGCGCCAGCAGCCAAGCGGGTGCAAGCTCCTACGAGCAGTACTTC. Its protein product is CASSQAGASSYEQYF.

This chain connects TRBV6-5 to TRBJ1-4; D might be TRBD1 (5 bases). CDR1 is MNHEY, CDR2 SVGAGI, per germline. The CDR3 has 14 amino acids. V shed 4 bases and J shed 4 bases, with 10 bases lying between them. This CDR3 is CASSSGAFNEKLFF. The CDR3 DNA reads TGTGCCAGCAGTTCCGGGGCCTTTAATGAAAAACTGTTTTTT.